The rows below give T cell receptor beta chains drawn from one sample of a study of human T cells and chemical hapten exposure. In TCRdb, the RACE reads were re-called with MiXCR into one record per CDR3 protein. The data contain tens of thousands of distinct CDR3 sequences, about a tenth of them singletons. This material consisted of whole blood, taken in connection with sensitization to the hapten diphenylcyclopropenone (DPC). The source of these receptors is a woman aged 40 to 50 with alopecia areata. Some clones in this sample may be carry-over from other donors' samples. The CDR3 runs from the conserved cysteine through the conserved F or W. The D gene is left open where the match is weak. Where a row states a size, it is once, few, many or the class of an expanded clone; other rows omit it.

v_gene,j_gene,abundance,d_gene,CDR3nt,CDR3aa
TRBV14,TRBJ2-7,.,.,TGTGCCAGCAGCCAAGATATGGACAGATCCTACGAGCAGTACTTC,CASSQDMDRSYEQYF
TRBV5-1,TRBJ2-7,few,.,TGCGCCAGCAGCTCCGTGGGCCCCGGCGAGCAGTACTTC,CASSSVGPGEQYF
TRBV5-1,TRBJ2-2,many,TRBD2,TGCGCCAGCGCCTTGCCCCTAGCGGGGACCCCCGGGGAGCTGTTTTTT,CASALPLAGTPGELFF
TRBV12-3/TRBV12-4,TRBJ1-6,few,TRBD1,TGTGCCAGCAGTCGGGACAGAACAAATTCACCCCTCCACTTT,CASSRDRTNSPLHF
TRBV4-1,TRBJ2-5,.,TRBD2,TGCGCCAGCAGCCAAGAAAGCGTGGCGGGGGGGATCCAAGAGACCCAGTACTTC,CASSQESVAGGIQETQYF
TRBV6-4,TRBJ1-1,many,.,TGTGCCAGCAGTCTTTACGGGGAGAACACTGAAGCTTTCTTT,CASSLYGENTEAFF
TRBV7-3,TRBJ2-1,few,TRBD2,TGTGCCAGCAGCTTACGGCCTAGCGGGGGGTCCACCCCCCATGAGCAGTTCTTC,CASSLRPSGGSTPHEQFF
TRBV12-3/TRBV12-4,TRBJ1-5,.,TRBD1,TGTGCCAGCCGCTTTGCGGGACAGGGAAGTCAGCCCCAGCATTTT,CASRFAGQGSQPQHF
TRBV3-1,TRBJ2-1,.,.,TGTGCCAGCAGCCAAGAAGTATATGTTCATGAGCAGTTCTTC,CASSQEVYVHEQFF
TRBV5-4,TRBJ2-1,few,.,TGTGCCAGCAGTACAACTCAAGACAATGAGCAGTTCTTC,CASSTTQDNEQFF
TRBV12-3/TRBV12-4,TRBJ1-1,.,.,TGTGCCAGCAGTTCGTACACTAACACTGAAGCTTTCTTT,CASSSYTNTEAFF
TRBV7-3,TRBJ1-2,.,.,TGTGCCAGCAGCCCAAGGGGCGGCAACTATGGCTACACCTTC,CASSPRGGNYGYTF
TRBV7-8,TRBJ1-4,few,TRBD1,TGTGCCAGCAGCTCAGAGGGGGCTTGGGGTGAAAAACTGTTTTTT,CASSSEGAWGEKLFF
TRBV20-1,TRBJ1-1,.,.,TGCAGTATTCAGATAAACACTGAAGCTTTCTTT,CSIQINTEAFF
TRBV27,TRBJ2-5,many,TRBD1,TGTGCCAGCAGTTTACTCGGGACAGCACAAGAGACCCAGTACTTC,CASSLLGTAQETQYF
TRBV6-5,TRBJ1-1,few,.,TGTGCCAGCAGTTACAAGGGGAACACTGAAGCTTTCTTT,CASSYKGNTEAFF
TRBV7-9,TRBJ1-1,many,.,TGTGCCAGCAGCTTAGCAGGCAGAGAGTACACTGAAGCTTTCTTT,CASSLAGREYTEAFF
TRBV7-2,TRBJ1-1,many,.,TGTGCCAGCAGGCGGGGGGGTGAAGCTTTCTTT,CASRRGGEAFF
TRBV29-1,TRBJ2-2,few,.,TGCAGCGGTGGACAGAAAGCCACCGGGGAGCTGTTTTTT,CSGGQKATGELFF
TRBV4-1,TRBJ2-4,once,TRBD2,TGCGCCAGCAGCCAAGGACTAGCGGGGGGGCGTGGCAAAAACATTCAGTACTTC,CASSQGLAGGRGKNIQYF
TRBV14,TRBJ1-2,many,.,TGTGCCAGCAGCCAAGTTAGCCAATACTATGGCTACACCTTC,CASSQVSQYYGYTF
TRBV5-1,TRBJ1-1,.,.,TGCGCCAGCAGCTCGTCGAGGTCGGGCACTGAAGCTTTCTTT,CASSSSRSGTEAFF
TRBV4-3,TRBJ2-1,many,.,TGCGCCAGCAGCCAACAAGGAGGCCTTTACAATGAGCAGTTCTTC,CASSQQGGLYNEQFF
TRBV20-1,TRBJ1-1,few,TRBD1,TGCAGTGCTGACAGGGGATCCATGAACACTGAAGCTTTCTTT,CSADRGSMNTEAFF
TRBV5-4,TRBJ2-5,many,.,TGTGCCAGCAGCTTGGTTTCTGGGTCGGAGACCCAGTACTTC,CASSLVSGSETQYF
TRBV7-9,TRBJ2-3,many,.,TGTGCCAGCAGCTTAGATGCGGCAGATACGCAGTATTTT,CASSLDAADTQYF
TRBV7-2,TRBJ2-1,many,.,TGTGCCAGCAGCTCCTCGACAGTCTACAATGAGCAGTTCTTC,CASSSSTVYNEQFF
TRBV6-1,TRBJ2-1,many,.,TGTGCCAGCAGTGAACAGAGAACGGAGCAGTTCTTC,CASSEQRTEQFF
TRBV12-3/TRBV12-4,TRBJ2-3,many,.,TGTGCCAGCAGGGGCACAGATACGCAGTATTTT,CASRGTDTQYF
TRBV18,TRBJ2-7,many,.,TGTGCCAGCTCACCACTAAGCGACAGTTTCGGGTCGGATGAGCAGTACTTC,CASSPLSDSFGSDEQYF
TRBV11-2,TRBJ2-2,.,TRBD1,TGTGCCAGCAGCCTCGACTACCCCATCAGGGGGCCCGGGGAGCTGTTTTTT,CASSLDYPIRGPGELFF
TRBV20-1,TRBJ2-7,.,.,TGCAGTGCTAGAGATGCGGAGGGCTCACCCTACGAGCAGTACTTC,CSARDAEGSPYEQYF
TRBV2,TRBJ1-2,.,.,TGTGCCAGCCCGGGAGGTATTAACTATGGCTACACCTTC,CASPGGINYGYTF
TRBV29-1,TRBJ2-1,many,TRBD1,TGCAGCGTCAACACACAGGGGACCTCCTACAATGAGCAGTTCTTC,CSVNTQGTSYNEQFF
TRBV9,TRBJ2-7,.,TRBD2,TGTGCCAGCAGCGTAGCCCCAGCGGGGAGCCCCTACGAGCAGTACTTC,CASSVAPAGSPYEQYF
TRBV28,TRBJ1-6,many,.,TGTGCCAGCAGCCAAGTTGATTCACCCCTCCACTTT,CASSQVDSPLHF
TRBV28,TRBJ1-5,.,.,TGTGCCAGCAGCCAACAGAGGAATCAGCCCCAGCATTTT,CASSQQRNQPQHF
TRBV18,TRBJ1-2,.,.,TGTGCCAGCTCACCGTACAAGAGCTATGGCTACACCTTC,CASSPYKSYGYTF
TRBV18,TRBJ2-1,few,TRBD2,TGTGCCAGCTCACTCCTCGAGCGGGGGGGCCGGAATGAGCAGTTCTTC,CASSLLERGGRNEQFF
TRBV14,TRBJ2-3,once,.,TGTGCCAGCAGCCAAGGGGGTGGGATTCGAGATACGCAGTATTTT,CASSQGGGIRDTQYF
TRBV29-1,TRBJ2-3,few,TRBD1,TGCAGCGTTGTGGGACAGACCACAGATACGCAGTATTTT,CSVVGQTTDTQYF
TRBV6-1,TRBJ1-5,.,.,TGTGCCAGCAGTGATCACAGGGCGGGACAGCCCCAGCATTTT,CASSDHRAGQPQHF
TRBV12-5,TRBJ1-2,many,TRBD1,TGTGCTAGTGGTTCCGAAACAGGGGCTACCTATGGCTACACCTTC,CASGSETGATYGYTF
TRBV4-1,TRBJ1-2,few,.,TGCGCCAGCAGCCAAGGAGCAGCCAGGGTAACTAACTATGGCTACACCTTC,CASSQGAARVTNYGYTF
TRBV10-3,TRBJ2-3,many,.,TGTGCCATCAGTGCTGGAGATACGCAGTATTTT,CAISAGDTQYF
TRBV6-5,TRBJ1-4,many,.,TGTGCCAGCAGCCGGTCGGGGGTCGGACAAACAACTAATGAAAAACTGTTTTTT,CASSRSGVGQTTNEKLFF
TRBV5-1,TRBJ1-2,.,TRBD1,TGCGCCAGCAGCTTGGAGGGACAGAGCTATGGCTACACCTTC,CASSLEGQSYGYTF
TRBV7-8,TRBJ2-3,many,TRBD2,TGTGCCAGCAGCTTAGCTAGCGGGGGGACAGATACGCAGTATTTT,CASSLASGGTDTQYF
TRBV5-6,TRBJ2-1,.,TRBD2,TGTGCCAGCACCCCCGGGACTAATAGTTACAATGAGCAGTTCTTC,CASTPGTNSYNEQFF
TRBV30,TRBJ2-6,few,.,TGTGCCTGGACAGCCTCTGGGGCCAACGTCCTGACTTTC,CAWTASGANVLTF
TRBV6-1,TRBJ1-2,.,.,TGTGCCAGCAGTGGGGACGGAACCTATGGCTACACCTTC,CASSGDGTYGYTF
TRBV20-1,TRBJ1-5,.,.,TGCAGTGCTAGGAGGCAGCTCAATCAGCCCCAGCATTTT,CSARRQLNQPQHF
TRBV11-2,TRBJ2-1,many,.,TGTGCCAGCAGCTTCTCCGGGGGCCATTCCTACAATGAGCAGTTCTTC,CASSFSGGHSYNEQFF
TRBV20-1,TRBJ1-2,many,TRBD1,TGCAGTGCCGCGACAGGGGGAGCTAACTATGGCTACACCTTC,CSAATGGANYGYTF
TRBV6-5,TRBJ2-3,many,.,TGTGCCAGCAGTAAGACTAGAAGCACAGATACGCAGTATTTT,CASSKTRSTDTQYF
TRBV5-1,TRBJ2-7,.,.,TGCGCCAGCAGCTTGGGAGTTTTGGACGAGCAGTACTTC,CASSLGVLDEQYF
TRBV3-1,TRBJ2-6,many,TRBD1,TGTGCCAGCAGCCAAGATCCGGACAGGATCTCTGGGGCCAACGTCCTGACTTTC,CASSQDPDRISGANVLTF